This T cell receptor beta chain was found in a study of T cell responses to AZD1222 COVID-19 vaccine. Overall study findings and caveats: Targeting of unmutated variant regions was reportedly seen in nearly half of spike-specific TCRs.

As to this clone: Its antigen is not known.

Measured with immunoSEQ multiplex PCR; TCRdb has only the in-frame clones, and not every one. The repertoire includes 46,000 or so clones, roughly 88% of them detected once, and about two fifths sits in the top ten. The V gene's germline CDR1 is GTSNPN and CDR2 SVGIG (reference sequence). This CDR3 has 15 residues. Germline trimming cut 2 bases from V and 4 bases from J; bases unmatched to any gene: 9. The sequence was collected from an adult who received the AZD1222 COVID-19 vaccine. The sample was peripheral blood, taken 28 days after the second AZD1222 dose. This chain uses TRBV30 with TRBJ1-2; 8 nucleotides match TRBD1. CDR3 in DNA: TGTGCCTGGAGTCCCGGGACAGGATATTCCTATGGCTACACCTTC. It is translated as CAWSPGTGYSYGYTF. Full variable domain (missing parts from reference TRBV30 and TRBJ1-2): SQTIHQWPATLVQPVGSPLSLECTVEGTSNPNLYWYRQAAGRGLQLLFYSVGIGQISSEVPQNLSASRPQDRQFILSSKKLLLSDSGFYLCAWSPGTGYSYGYTFGSGTRLTVV.